The T cell receptor (beta chain) under discussion was sequenced for a study of graft-versus-host responses after intestinal transplantation (dated by TCRdb to the early 2020s). About the study as a whole: Multivisceral, liver-intestinal, or isolated intestinal transplants were received by the recipients. Every recipient was given anti-thymocyte globulin induction, then maintenance tacrolimus and steroids for around three years. After intestinal transplantation, graft-versus-host and host-versus-graft alloreactive T cell clones in the graft, circulation and bone marrow were tracked using bulk TCR-beta CDR3 sequencing. To identify alloreactive clones, pre-transplant mixed lymphocyte reaction products were sequenced and then compared with unstimulated pre-transplant donor and recipient T cells. The cohort enrolled approximately 24 intestinal transplant recipients including one retransplant, and a few patients lacking pretransplant specimens were excluded. Donor T cell macrochimerism was defined as a peak of at least 4% donor T cells among recipient peripheral blood mononuclear cells. Rather than going through the commercial service, samples from a few later patients were sequenced in-house on an Illumina MiSeq and processed with MiXCR. Study-wide conclusions, independent of this receptor: GvH clones were detected in recipient bone marrow, and some appeared earlier in ileal mucosa or blood, consistent with an intestinal mucosal origin. In the allografts of patients with donor T cell macrochimerism, GvH to HvG T cell clonal ratios were high. Peak levels of circulating GvH clones were associated with declines in HvG clones early after transplant. The conclusions were limited by the relatively low number and heterogeneity of the intestinal transplant patients.

A remark on this clone: What antigen it recognizes has not been identified. Base qualities are missing; no much larger clone stands one base away.

V is cut by 1 base and J by 0 bases, and the space between the germline ends is 10 bases. From the cysteine up to the phenylalanine, the CDR3 has a length of 15 residues. Only the CDR3 DNA is retained, 45 bases long and in frame from the first base. CDR1 and CDR2 (SGHRS, YFSETQ) derive from the germline V gene. Receptor libraries were prepared by the immunoSEQ multiplex PCR assay. For most patients, genomic DNA was isolated using the Qiagen DNeasy Blood and Tissue Kit and was shipped frozen to Adaptive Biotechnologies for TCR sequencing. High-throughput TCR-beta CDR3 sequencing of genomic DNA from most patients was performed by Adaptive Biotechnologies. On the study's bioinformatics: Adaptive's ImmunoSEQ software supplied the TCR sequencing data for 15 to 20 patients, while MiXCR and VDJtools were used to process a few other patients. To correct CD4 versus CD8 sorting errors, any sequence found in both subsets at a frequency ratio below 5:1 was removed. CDR3 nucleotide sequences shared between donor and recipient were removed because their origin could not be assigned. To count as alloreactive, a clone needed at least 2-fold expansion over unstimulated cells and a minimum CFSE-low frequency of 0.002% (template counts) or 0.001% (read counts). Mappable clones were those detected in sequenced pre-transplant spleen, lymph node, or MLR CFSE-low populations of the donor or recipient. Cumulative frequency of alloreactive clones was calculated as a percentage of all sequences weighted by copy number. TCRdb stores this immuneACCESS table with in-frame sequences only. Part of the clones is absent; in the studies checked, under half of the shortfall reflects unresolved V genes, and no reason is known for the rest. The D gene and trimming were derived from the DNA, and the V and J assignments and clone size from that table. Counted in this sample were under 95,000 clones; roughly 80% of them appeared once. The top ten clonotypes cover approximately 0.78% of the sample.

In the paper's terms, the time point label means: cells obtained before transplantation from donor or recipient. CD3+CD4+ and CD3+CD8+ populations were FACS-sorted from unstimulated pre-transplant donor and recipient cells taken from spleen or lymph nodes. The rearrangement joined TRBV5-1 to TRBJ2-5; the best D guess is TRBD2, with 5 bases matching. Sequenced material: unstimulated CD4+ T cells sorted from spleen or lymph node cells, taken before intestinal transplant. This sequence was found in a human donor who received an intestinal transplant. The CDR3 region reads CASSLSVGNQETQYF. The nucleotide sequence reads as follows: TGCGCCAGCAGCTTGTCAGTCGGGAACCAAGAGACCCAGTACTTC.